This TCR beta chain was obtained from a study of spatial heterogeneity in lung cancer. Study-level information: Detection consistently captured more beta-chain sequences than alpha-chain sequences.

TCRdb re-called the 5' RACE reads with MiXCR, one entry per CDR3 protein. The data hold just under 40,000 distinct CDR3 sequences, with roughly 5.2% observed a single time. The time point was: sample taken at primary tumor resection. Without sorting, whole RNA was sequenced from tumor, nontumor lung or frozen PBMC. The donor population consisted of approximately 79 patients with untreated, early-stage non-small cell lung cancer. Including both end residues, the CDR3 is 11 amino acids long. In germline, CDR1 is KGHDR, CDR2 SFDVKD. This clonotype was observed many times. Since no conserved phenylalanine or tryptophan closes the CDR3, a read error is the likely cause. The limits of the CDR3 on the DNA are not certain, so only TCRdb's listed CDR3 is given.

V usage is TRBV24-1 and J usage is TRBJ2-3; no check of the table's D call, TRBD1, against the DNA was made. This sequence originates from a male donor with early-stage non-small cell lung cancer. The sequencing used PBMCs, collected at surgery. CDR3 region: CATSDLSGQGG.